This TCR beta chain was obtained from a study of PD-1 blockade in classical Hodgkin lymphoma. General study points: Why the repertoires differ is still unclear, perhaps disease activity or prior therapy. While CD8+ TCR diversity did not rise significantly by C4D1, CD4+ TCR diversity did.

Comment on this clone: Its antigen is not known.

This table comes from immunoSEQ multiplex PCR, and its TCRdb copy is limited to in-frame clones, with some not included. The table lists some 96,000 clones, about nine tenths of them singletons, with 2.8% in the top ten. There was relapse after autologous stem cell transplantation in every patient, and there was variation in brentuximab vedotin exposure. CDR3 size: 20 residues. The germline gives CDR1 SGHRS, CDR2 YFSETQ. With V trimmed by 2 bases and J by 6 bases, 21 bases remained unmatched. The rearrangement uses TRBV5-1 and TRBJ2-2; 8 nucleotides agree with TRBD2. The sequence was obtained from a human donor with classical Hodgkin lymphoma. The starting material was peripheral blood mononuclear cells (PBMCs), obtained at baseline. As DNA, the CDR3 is TGCGCCAGCAGCTTATCAGTGGGGACTAGAGGCGGCCTAAAGGCCGGGGAGCTGTTTTTT. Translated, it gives CASSLSVGTRGGLKAGELFF.